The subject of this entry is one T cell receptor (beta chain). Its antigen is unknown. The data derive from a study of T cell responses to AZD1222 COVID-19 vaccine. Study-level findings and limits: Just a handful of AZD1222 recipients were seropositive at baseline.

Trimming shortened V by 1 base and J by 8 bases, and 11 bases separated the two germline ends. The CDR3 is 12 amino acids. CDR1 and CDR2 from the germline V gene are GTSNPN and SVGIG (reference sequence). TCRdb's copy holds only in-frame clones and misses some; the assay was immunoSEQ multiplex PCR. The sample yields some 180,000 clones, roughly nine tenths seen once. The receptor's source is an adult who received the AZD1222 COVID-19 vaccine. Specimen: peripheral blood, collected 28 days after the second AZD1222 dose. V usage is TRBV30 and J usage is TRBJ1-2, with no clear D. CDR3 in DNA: TGTGCCTGGAGTGCCCCCGCAGAAGGCTACACCTTC. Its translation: CAWSAPAEGYTF.